This T cell receptor beta chain was observed in a study of human T cells and chemical hapten exposure (dated by TCRdb to about 2021). For the study in its entirety: For sensitization, 2% DPC in acetone was applied to a roughly 2 cm by roughly 2 cm area of upper inner arm skin. The mostly female patient cohort included alopecia areata with under or over 50% scalp involvement, alopecia totalis and alopecia universalis. Patch tests used Finn chambers with 0.01% DPC on the upper back, scored after 6 days by International Contact Dermatitis Research Group standards. Libraries were pooled for sequencing, and variation in per-sample TCR yields was attributed mainly to small differences in library volumes within the pool. Blood was sampled from patients pre-sensitization (week 0) and at 2, 6 and about 24 weeks after DPC sensitization. The study tracked peripheral blood TCR repertoire changes in vivo during primary and secondary sensitization to the hapten diphenylcyclopropenone (DPC) in alopecia patients. Roughly 30 alopecia patients gave blood for TCR sequencing at one to four time points (pre-sensitization, 2, 6 and 24 weeks). Throughout the study period of 20 to 25 weeks, patients also received therapeutic DPC doses to the scalp every week.

Broader findings and caveats from the paper: Compared with pre-sensitization or healthy control sets, expanded TCRs formed significantly more large CDR3 similarity clusters, which is consistent with antigen-driven responses. After repeated subsampling, changes were observed in the strength of the expansion versus patch-test correlation and in the threshold at which the correlation became significant. All patients had alopecia, a presumed autoimmune disease, so their immune response might differ from that of healthy individuals. The number of PT1 expanded TCRs positively correlated with patch test score, significant at thresholds 8, 16 and 32 but not 4. DPC sensitization did not change how many TCRs were above 1 in 1000 frequency, and no evidence was found of alterations in global repertoire structure.

V gives up 2 bases and J gives up 4 bases, and the segment between their germline ends measures 13 bases. CDR1 SGDLS and CDR2 YYNGEE are derived from the germline V gene. Inclusive of the bounding cysteine and phenylalanine, the CDR3 is 14 residues long. The only DNA kept is the CDR3, 42 bases in frame from the first base. This clonotype occurred a few times. The antigen this receptor binds is unknown. Per-base qualities were not stored, and no clone one base away is much larger. Library creation used RACE. Sequencing took place on a NextSeq 500. During library preparation, unique molecular identifiers were attached to individual cDNA molecules so that TCRs could be counted quantitatively and reproducibly. Each blood RNA sample was used to sequence both TCR alpha and TCR beta chains. The paper's data handling went like this. Samples had a median of around 92,000 TCRs, with a range from roughly 20,000 to 690,600. V, J and CDR3 annotation of the TCR reads was carried out using the Decombinator software suite. Every sample was subsampled to the same number of TCRs (28,000) for the PS versus PT1 abundance plots. Expanded TCRs were defined as absent before sensitization and observed at least eight times at the 2-week time point. Through fastp at Q25 and MiXCR, TCRdb rebuilt clones from the public reads, retaining in-frame beta chains. Identical CDR3 proteins give one entry, which carries the most common genes and DNA. The V and J calls and clone size come from TCRdb's table, not from the authors' own analysis. A total of roughly 14,000 distinct CDR3 sequences appear in this sample, 16% of them only once. In total, the top ten clones hold about 7.8% of the sample.

The sample's time point label, in plain terms: patch test 1, 2 weeks after DPC sensitization. Taken with the paper, the label for treatment or condition translates to: therapeutic diphenylcyclopropenone sensitization with weekly scalp DPC. At each patch-test visit, blood was drawn before the patch test was applied. Patients were considered eligible if aged 18 to 70, diagnosed with alopecia and deemed suitable for DPC therapy, and patients were excluded if pregnant. Total RNA was extracted from unfractionated whole blood that had been collected in Tempus Blood RNA tubes. This chain joins TRBV9 to TRBJ2-7; the D region possibly corresponds to TRBD1 (5 bases align). Specimen: whole blood, collected in connection with sensitization to the hapten diphenylcyclopropenone (DPC). The clonotype originates from a woman in her thirties with alopecia areata. Some clones in this sample may be carry-over from other donors' samples. The DNA sequence follows: TGTGCCAGCAGCGTGACAGATAGTCCGTACGAGCAGTACTTC. Translation gives CASSVTDSPYEQYF. With the rest looked up from the reference TRBV9 and TRBJ2-7 genes rather than sequenced, the full variable domain is DSGVTQTPKHLITATGQRVTLRCSPRSGDLSVYWYQQSLDQGLQFLIQYYNGEERAKGNILERFSAQQFPDLHSELNLSSLELGDSALYFCASSVTDSPYEQYFGPGTRLTVT.